This entry lists 18 T cell receptor beta chains sequenced from one sample in a study of spatial heterogeneity in lung cancer (dated by TCRdb to about 2019). The time point label, as the study defines it: blood at routine non-recurrence follow-up after resection. Receptor libraries were prepared by 5' RACE. Sequencing was performed on a NextSeq 500. TCRdb reanalyzed the raw reads on its own, using fastp at Q25 for trimming and MiXCR for clone calling, and kept in-frame beta chains. A single entry per CDR3 protein holds the most common genes and DNA from its merged rows. The sample contains roughly 4,200 distinct CDR3 sequences, approximately 30% of them found a single time. Clones ranked in the top ten supply approximately 6% of the sample. The source was PBMCs, collected at follow-up. These receptors came from a male donor with early-stage non-small cell lung cancer.

This clonotype was seen once. The rearrangement links TRBV24-1 to TRBJ1-5; TRBD1 agrees at 8 bases. The CDR3 totals 17 residues. The junction had 11 bases not matched to a gene; V was cut back by 7 bases and J by 1 base. Germline V gene lookup returns CDR1 KGHDR and CDR2 SFDVKD. The CDR3 is CATSAGLQGESNQPQHF. The CDR3 nucleotides read TGTGCCACCAGCGCAGGCCTACAGGGGGAGAGCAATCAGCCCCAGCATTTT.

This clonotype occurred a few times. The V and J genes are TRBV27 and TRBJ2-7, with D maybe TRBD1 (6 bases). Germline assignment: CDR1 MNHEY and CDR2 SMNVEV (reference sequence). The V gene lost 3 bases and the J gene lost 0 bases, with 9 bases spanning the gap. There are 14 residues in the CDR3. The CDR3 spells CASSLDRSSYEQYF. In DNA, the CDR3 is TGTGCCAGCAGTTTGGACAGAAGCTCCTACGAGCAGTACTTC.

The chain uses TRBV7-9 and TRBJ2-1, with 8 positions matching TRBD2. V dropped 5 bases and J dropped 5; count of bases not matched to a gene: 8. CDR3 length: 15 residues. Germline values: CDR1 SEHNR, CDR2 FQNEAQ (reference sequence). The chain's CDR3 is CASSSGTRGNNEQFF. The CDR3 DNA is TGTGCCAGCAGCAGCGGGACTAGGGGTAACAATGAGCAGTTCTTC.

This clonotype ranks as medium-sized. The chain joins TRBV12-3 or TRBV12-4 to TRBJ1-6; weak D call: TRBD1 (5 bases). The CDR3 runs 13 residues. Trimming left V 0 bases short and J 12 bases short, with 9 bases between. This chain's CDR3 is CASSLAPGRPLHF. Here the CDR3 DNA reads TGTGCCAGCAGTTTAGCGCCAGGGCGACCCCTCCACTTT.

This clonotype came up a few times. This sequence joins TRBV6-1 and TRBJ2-3; D may be TRBD1 or TRBD2 (5 bases each). Germline V gene data show CDR1 as MNHNS and CDR2 as SASEGT. V lost 4 bases and J 6 bases, leaving 14 bases between the germline ends. The CDR3 totals 14 residues. In DNA, the CDR3 is TGTGCCAGCAGTGGAGGGACCGCTCTGGATACGCAGTATTTT. Translated, it gives CASSGGTALDTQYF.

V usage is TRBV6-6 and J usage is TRBJ2-1; D may be TRBD2 (5 bases). The germline V gene encodes CDR1 MNHNY and CDR2 SVGAGI (reference sequence). The CDR3 runs to 15 residues. V was shortened by 7 bases and J by 4 bases, with 17 bases between the two germline ends. In DNA form, the CDR3 reads TGTGCCAGCAAGCTGAGGGAGTCTAGTTACAATGAGCAGTTCTTC. It encodes CASKLRESSYNEQFF.

The genes are TRBV20-1 and TRBJ2-7; TRBD1 might be the D (6 bases). V lost 0 bases to trimming and J lost 0 bases, with 9 bases between them. This CDR3 is built from 14 residues. Germline CDR1 is DFQATT and CDR2 is SNEGSKA (reference sequence). The CDR3 nucleotides are TGCAGTGCTAGAGAACAGGGTATCTCCTACGAGCAGTACTTC. Translating gives CSAREQGISYEQYF.

This clonotype is termed medium-sized. The chain has TRBV5-1 and TRBJ2-1, with 11 bases matching TRBD2. Germline CDR1 and CDR2: SGHRS and YFSETQ. The CDR3 is made up of 14 amino acids. Losses at the gene ends were 4 bases for V and 6 bases for J; bases not matched to a gene: 3. For the CDR3, the DNA is TGCGCCAGCAGCCAAGGGACTAGCGGCAATGAGCAGTTCTTC. As protein: CASSQGTSGNEQFF. The whole variable domain, filled in from reference TRBV5-1 and TRBJ2-1, reads KAGVTQTPRYLIKTRGQQVTLSCSPISGHRSVSWYQQTPGQGLQFLFEYFSETQRNKGNFPGRFSGRQFSNSRSEMNVSTLELGDSALYLCASSQGTSGNEQFFGPGTRLTVL.

J is TRBJ1-4 and V is TRBV29-1; 8 bases fit TRBD1. Germline lookup yields CDR1 SQVTM and CDR2 ANQGSEA. The V gene end was trimmed by 7 bases and the J gene end by 3 bases; junction bases not matched to a gene: 13. The CDR3 is made up of 16 amino acids. As DNA, the CDR3 is TGCAGCGCCATTGGGGCAGGGGGCGATTCTAATGAAAAACTGTTTTTT. Translating it yields CSAIGAGGDSNEKLFF.

This chain links TRBV28 with TRBJ2-3; TRBD1 might be the D (5 bases). Per germline, CDR1 MDHEN and CDR2 SYDVKM. V lost 2 bases, J lost 2 bases, and 20 bases lay in between. The CDR3 covers 18 residues. This CDR3 is CASSLARPDSFITDTQYF. The CDR3 bases are TGTGCCAGCAGTTTAGCCCGCCCCGACAGTTTCATCACAGATACGCAGTATTTT.

The chain is built from TRBV3-1 and TRBJ1-1; unclear D gene. Between the trimmed V and J ends, which lost 0 bases and 4 bases, there was a span of 9 bases. CDR1 is LGHDT, CDR2 YNNKEL, per germline (reference sequence). This CDR3 comprises 14 residues. Here the CDR3 reads CASSQDPGGTEAFF. In nucleotides, the CDR3 is TGTGCCAGCAGCCAAGATCCGGGCGGCACTGAAGCTTTCTTT.

This clonotype was observed a handful of times. This chain connects TRBV28 to TRBJ2-1; 11 positions agree with TRBD2. J was trimmed by 9 bases and V by 1 base; bases with no gene match: 11. Germline-derived CDR1 and CDR2 are MDHEN and SYDVKM. The CDR3 covers 17 residues. DNA for the CDR3: TGTGCCAGCAGTTTATCCCCGTCTAGCGGGAGGTTGCGTGAGCAGTTCTTC. It specifies CASSLSPSSGRLREQFF.

This clonotype is medium-sized by share. J is TRBJ2-7 and V is TRBV5-1, with D perhaps given as TRBD1 or TRBD2 (5 bases each). Trimming left V 1 base short and J 4 bases short, with 9 bases between. CDR3 length: 13 amino acids. Germline-derived CDR1 and CDR2 are SGHRS and YFSETQ. The chain's CDR3 is CASSLRGGYEQYF. Written as DNA, the CDR3 is TGCGCCAGCAGCTTGAGGGGCGGGTACGAGCAGTACTTC.

This clonotype appeared a few times. The rearrangement links TRBV4-2 to TRBJ2-1; 10 bases match TRBD1. The CDR3 contains 15 residues. Germline V gene lookup returns CDR1 LGHNA and CDR2 YNFKEQ. Trimming at V came to 2 bases and at J to 5 bases, leaving 3 bases not matched to a gene. The CDR3 spells CASSQTGTGDNEQFF. The CDR3 DNA reads TGTGCCAGCAGCCAAACCGGGACAGGGGACAATGAGCAGTTCTTC.

This clonotype is classed as medium-sized (0.01 to 0.1%). V usage is TRBV7-3 and J usage is TRBJ1-2, with 7 bases aligning to TRBD1. V shed 0 bases, J shed 4 bases, and the junction held 8 bases outside the gene matches. This CDR3 has 16 residues. Germline values: CDR1 SGHTA, CDR2 FQGTGA. The CDR3 nucleotides are TGTGCCAGCAGCTTAACCGGACAGGAGCTTCGCTATGGCTACACCTTC. Translated, it gives CASSLTGQELRYGYTF.

The chain has TRBV30 and TRBJ2-6; no definite D call. Trimming removed 2 bases from V and 2 bases from J, with 7 bases in between. This CDR3 is built from 14 residues. Germline V lookup: CDR1 GTSNPN, CDR2 SVGIG (reference sequence). CDR3 nucleotides: TGTGCCTGGAGTTCAGGAACTGGGGCCAACGTCCTGACTTTC. This encodes CAWSSGTGANVLTF.

The chain's CDR3 is CASSGTGSGTEAFF. The DNA for the CDR3 is TGTGCCAGCAGCGGGACAGGATCGGGCACTGAAGCTTTCTTT. J is TRBJ1-1 and V is TRBV9, with 7 positions matching TRBD1. Germline V lookup: CDR1 SGDLS, CDR2 YYNGEE. V dropped 3 bases and J dropped 4; count of bases not matched to a gene: 6. CDR3 length equals 14 residues.

This chain uses TRBV18 with TRBJ2-7; 8 nucleotides agree with TRBD2. The CDR3 covers 15 residues. CDR1 is KGHSH, CDR2 LQKENI, per germline. V was clipped by 5 bases and J by 0 bases; unmatched bases: 6. DNA of the CDR3: TGTGCCAGCTCAGCCTCCGGGACTAGCTCCTACGAGCAGTACTTC. Translation gives CASSASGTSSYEQYF.